The clone carrying this TCR beta chain came up once. These data come from a study of control samples from healthy donors and cancer patients. Method: immunoSEQ multiplex PCR; TCRdb's copy keeps in-frame clones and lacks some. The table lists more than 140,000 clones, under 95% of them singletons. Input material: blood. The sequence was collected from a young man in good health.

The CDR3 DNA reads as TGTGCCAGCAGCCAAGATCGCCCCCCTTCGGTCGGGGACTATGGCTACACCTTC. Residues: CASSQDRPPSVGDYGYTF. The chain couples TRBV4-2 to TRBJ1-2; D call uncertain. Trimming took off 0 bases at V and 3 bases at J, with 20 bases between the two ends. CDR3 length equals 18 residues. Per germline, CDR1 LGHNA and CDR2 YNFKEQ.